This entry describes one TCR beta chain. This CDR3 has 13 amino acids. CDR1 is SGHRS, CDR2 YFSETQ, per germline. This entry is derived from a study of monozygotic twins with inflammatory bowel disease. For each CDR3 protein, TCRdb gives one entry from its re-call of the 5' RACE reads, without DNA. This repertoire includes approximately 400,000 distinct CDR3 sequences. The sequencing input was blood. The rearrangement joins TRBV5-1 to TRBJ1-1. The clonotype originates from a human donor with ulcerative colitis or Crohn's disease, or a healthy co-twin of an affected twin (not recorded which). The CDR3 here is CASSLVGYTEAFF.